A single T cell receptor beta chain is shown here with its context. Germline V CDR1 and CDR2: MGHDK, SYGVNS. Trimming left V 8 bases short and J 0 bases short, with 11 bases between. This CDR3 is 14 amino acids long. This entry is derived from a study of technical replicates of blood from several donors. Generated by immunoSEQ multiplex PCR, the TCRdb table keeps only in-frame clones and is missing some. The data show approximately 78,000 clones, roughly 89% seen once. The receptor's source is a human donor in good health. This chain links TRBV25-1 with TRBJ1-5, with D possibly TRBD1 on 5 matching bases. Sequencing used T cells isolated from PBMCs. This CDR3 reads CASQLGGSNQPQHF. CDR3 in DNA: TGTGCCAGCCAGCTCGGGGGTAGCAATCAGCCCCAGCATTTT.